The rows below give T cell receptor beta chains drawn from one sample of a study of blood T cell repertoires in COVID-19. Clones were sequenced by immunoSEQ multiplex PCR, and TCRdb holds only the in-frame ones, with some missing. The sample has hundreds of thousands of clones; approximately 90% are singletons. Sequencing was done on a sample of peripheral blood. The source is a woman in her twenties or thirties with active or convalescent COVID-19. Both conserved end residues are part of each CDR3. D genes are given only for firm matches. The size of a clone is reported for some rows only, either as once, few or many, or as a class for expanded clones.

V	D	size	J	DNA	CDR3
TRBV11-3	TRBD2	.	TRBJ2-3	TGTGCCAGCAGCTTAGCGGGAGGGCCCGTTGATACGCAGTATTTT	CASSLAGGPVDTQYF
TRBV7-9	TRBD1	.	TRBJ1-1	TGTGCCAGCAGCAGGACAGGGGGGGCTGAAGCTTTCTTT	CASSRTGGAEAFF
TRBV6-5	TRBD2	.	TRBJ2-1	TGTGCCAGCAGTCCCTTAGCGGGAGAATACAATGAGCAGTTCTTC	CASSPLAGEYNEQFF
TRBV11-2	.	.	TRBJ1-1	TGTGCCAGCAGCGCCCAGGCGACTGAAGCTTTCTTT	CASSAQATEAFF
TRBV6-6	.	.	TRBJ1-5	TGTGCCAGCAGTCCCCGCGGGGGGGACAGCAATCAGCCCCAGCATTTT	CASSPRGGDSNQPQHF
TRBV5-1	.	once	TRBJ2-1	TGCGCCAGCAGCCTCGACCCAACCCGGGGTGAGCAGTTCTTC	CASSLDPTRGEQFF
TRBV11-2	.	.	TRBJ1-2	TGTGCCAGCAGCTTAGATCGGGGGGGATCTGGCTACACCTTC	CASSLDRGGSGYTF
TRBV2	.	.	TRBJ1-1	TGTGCCAGCAGTTACCAGGAGAACACTGAAGCTTTCTTT	CASSYQENTEAFF
TRBV6-5	TRBD2	once	TRBJ2-1	TGTGCCAGCAGAGCCACTAGCGGTGAGCAGTTCTTC	CASRATSGEQFF
TRBV6-5	TRBD1	.	TRBJ1-1	TGTGCCAGCAGTTACCGGGACAGGGGCTACACTGAAGCTTTCTTT	CASSYRDRGYTEAFF
TRBV11-2	.	.	TRBJ1-2	TGTGCCAGCAGCTTAACGGACAGAGCTGACTATGGCTACACCTTC	CASSLTDRADYGYTF
TRBV12-5	TRBD1	.	TRBJ2-7	TGTGCTAGTGGTTTCTCCGGGACAGGGGGCGCCTCCTACGAGCAGTACTTC	CASGFSGTGGASYEQYF
TRBV27	TRBD1	few	TRBJ2-7	TGTGCCAGCAGTTATAGGACAGGGACTTACGAGCAGTACTTC	CASSYRTGTYEQYF
TRBV7-9	.	.	TRBJ1-5	TGTGCCAGCAGCTTTAGTCGCGGGGATCAGCCCCAGCATTTT	CASSFSRGDQPQHF
TRBV10-3	.	.	TRBJ1-2	TGTGCCATCAGTCCCGAGGATGCCATCTCTAACTATGGCTACACCTTC	CAISPEDAISNYGYTF
TRBV19	TRBD1	once	TRBJ1-2	TGTGCCAGTGATCCAGGCAGGGGGCCTTATGGCTACACCTTC	CASDPGRGPYGYTF
TRBV11-2	TRBD2	.	TRBJ2-1	TGTGCCAGCAGCTTAGTCGGTCTTGTAGCGGGAGGGGGTGAGCAGTTCTTC	CASSLVGLVAGGGEQFF
TRBV19	TRBD1	.	TRBJ1-5	TGTGCCAGTAGTATAGATCTTGGGACAGGCAATCAGCCCCAGCATTTT	CASSIDLGTGNQPQHF
TRBV3-1/TRBV3-2	.	.	TRBJ1-1	TGTGCCAGCAGCCAAGTCGCAGGCGCGACTGAAGCTTTCTTT	CASSQVAGATEAFF
TRBV6-5	.	.	TRBJ2-5	TGTGCCAGCAGTTTAACAGGGTTTTCTTGGGAGACCCAGTACTTC	CASSLTGFSWETQYF
TRBV12-5	.	few	TRBJ2-1	TGTGCTAGTGGCCTCAATGAGCAGTTCTTC	CASGLNEQFF
TRBV27	.	.	TRBJ1-2	TGTGCCAGCAGACAGGCCGATTTTAACTATGGCTACACCTTC	CASRQADFNYGYTF
TRBV6-6	.	.	TRBJ2-7	TGTGCCAGCAGTTGGGGGCCCCCTAGCTATGCCTACGAGCAGTACTTC	CASSWGPPSYAYEQYF
TRBV7-7	TRBD2	once	TRBJ2-5	TGTGCCAGCAGCTCTTTCGGGGGGGCGGAGACCCAGTACTTC	CASSSFGGAETQYF
TRBV5-4	TRBD2	.	TRBJ2-3	TGTGCCAGCAGCCTTCAAGCGGGAGGCAGAGATACGCAGTATTTT	CASSLQAGGRDTQYF
TRBV5-1	TRBD2	.	TRBJ2-2	TGCGCCAGCAGCCAGACTAGCGGGGGGCCGAACACCGGGGAGCTGTTTTTT	CASSQTSGGPNTGELFF
TRBV18	.	.	TRBJ1-3	TGTGCCAGCTCACCCTTTACAGAGAGCTCTGGAAACACCATATATTTT	CASSPFTESSGNTIYF
TRBV23-1	.	.	TRBJ1-1	TGCGCCAGCAGTCAAACGAAACGGACTGAAGCTTTCTTT	CASSQTKRTEAFF
TRBV19	.	.	TRBJ1-1	TGTGCCAGTAGTATCCCAGGGGCGAACACTGAAGCTTTCTTT	CASSIPGANTEAFF
TRBV7-6	.	.	TRBJ1-3	TGTGCCAGCAGCCCCAATCTGGGCTCCCTGCCCTCTGGAAACACCATATATTTT	CASSPNLGSLPSGNTIYF
TRBV7-2	TRBD1	.	TRBJ2-1	TGTGCCAGCAGCTACTTACAGGGGACAGGGAGCAATGAGCAGTTCTTC	CASSYLQGTGSNEQFF
TRBV7-9	TRBD1	few	TRBJ2-7	TGTGCCAGCAGCCAGATGACAGGGGTGGCGTACGAGCAGTACTTC	CASSQMTGVAYEQYF
TRBV7-6	TRBD1	.	TRBJ2-3	TGTGCCAGCAGCTACAGGGGTAGCACAGATACGCAGTATTTT	CASSYRGSTDTQYF
TRBV27	.	.	TRBJ2-3	TGTGCCAGCAGTTTATTGATCAGGGGCGCAGATACGCAGTATTTT	CASSLLIRGADTQYF
TRBV19	TRBD1	.	TRBJ1-5	TGTGCCAGTAGCAAGGATGACAGGGCTGGTCAGCCCCAGCATTTT	CASSKDDRAGQPQHF
TRBV5-1	.	.	TRBJ2-5	TGCGCCAGCAGCTTGTATTCGGGTGGGGAGGAGACCCAGTACTTC	CASSLYSGGEETQYF